The entry below describes one T cell receptor (beta chain). The sample comes from a study of cytomegalovirus exposure and HLA in healthy donors. TCRdb keeps only in-frame clones here, not all; method: immunoSEQ multiplex PCR. The sample lists 150,000 to 250,000 clones; 65% to 90% were seen once. V was trimmed by 7 bases and J by 7 bases, leaving 19 bases between them. Germline CDR1 and CDR2: MGHRA and YSYEKL. The CDR3 is 14 residues long. Sample: PBMCs. The chain links TRBV4-1 to TRBJ1-2; a possible D gene is TRBD1 (5 bases). The TCR comes from a woman under 40 in good health and CMV-seropositive. CDR3 in DNA: TGCGCCAGCAATCCAGGGCTCTGGTTTGGTGGCTACACCTTC. Translated: CASNPGLWFGGYTF.